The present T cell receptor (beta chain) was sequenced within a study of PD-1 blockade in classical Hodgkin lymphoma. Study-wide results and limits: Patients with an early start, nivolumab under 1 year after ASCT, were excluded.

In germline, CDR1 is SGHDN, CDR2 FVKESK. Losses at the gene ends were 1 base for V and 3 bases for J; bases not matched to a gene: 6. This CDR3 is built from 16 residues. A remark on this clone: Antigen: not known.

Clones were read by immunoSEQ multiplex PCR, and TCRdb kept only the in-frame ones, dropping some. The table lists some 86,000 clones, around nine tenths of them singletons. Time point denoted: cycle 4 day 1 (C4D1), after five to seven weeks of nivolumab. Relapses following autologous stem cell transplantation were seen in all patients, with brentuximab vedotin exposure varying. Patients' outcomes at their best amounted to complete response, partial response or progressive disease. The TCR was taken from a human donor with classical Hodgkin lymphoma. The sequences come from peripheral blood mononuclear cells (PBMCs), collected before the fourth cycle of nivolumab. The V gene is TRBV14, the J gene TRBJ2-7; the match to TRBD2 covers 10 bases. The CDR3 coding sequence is TGTGCCAGCAGCCAAGTGCTAGCGGGAGCGAACTACGAGCAGTACTTC. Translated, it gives CASSQVLAGANYEQYF. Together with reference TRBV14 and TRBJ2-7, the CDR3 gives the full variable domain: EAGVTQFPSHSVIEKGQTVTLRCDPISGHDNLYWYRRVMGKEIKFLLHFVKESKQDESGMPNNRFLAERTGGTYSTLKVQPAELEDSGVYFCASSQVLAGANYEQYFGPGTRLTVT.